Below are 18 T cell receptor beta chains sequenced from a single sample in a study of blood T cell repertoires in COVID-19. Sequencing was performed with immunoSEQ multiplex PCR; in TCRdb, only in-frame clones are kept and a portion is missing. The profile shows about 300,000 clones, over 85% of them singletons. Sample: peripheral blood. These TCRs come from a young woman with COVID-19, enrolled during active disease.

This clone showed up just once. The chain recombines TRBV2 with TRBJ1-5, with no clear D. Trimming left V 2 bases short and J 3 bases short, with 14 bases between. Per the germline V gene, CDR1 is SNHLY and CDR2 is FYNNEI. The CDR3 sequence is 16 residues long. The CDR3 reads CASSETTRTYNQPQHF. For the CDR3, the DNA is TGTGCCAGCAGTGAAACCACTAGAACTTACAATCAGCCCCAGCATTTT.

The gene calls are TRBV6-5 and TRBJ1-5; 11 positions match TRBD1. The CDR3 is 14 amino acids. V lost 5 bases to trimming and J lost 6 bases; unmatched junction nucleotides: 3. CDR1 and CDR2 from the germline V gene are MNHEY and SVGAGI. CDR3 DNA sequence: TGTGCCAGCAGTCCGGGACAGGGGGTTCAGCCCCAGCATTTT. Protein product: CASSPGQGVQPQHF.

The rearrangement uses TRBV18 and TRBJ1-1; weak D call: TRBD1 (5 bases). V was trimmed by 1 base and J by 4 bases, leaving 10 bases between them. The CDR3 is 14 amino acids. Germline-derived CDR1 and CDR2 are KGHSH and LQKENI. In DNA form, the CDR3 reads TGTGCCAGCTCACCACAGGGGTGGAGCACTGAAGCTTTCTTT. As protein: CASSPQGWSTEAFF.

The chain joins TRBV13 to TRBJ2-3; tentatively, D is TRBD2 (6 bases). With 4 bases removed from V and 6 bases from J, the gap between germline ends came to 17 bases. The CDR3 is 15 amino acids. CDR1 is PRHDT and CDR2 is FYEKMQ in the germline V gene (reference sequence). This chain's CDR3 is CASSYGETEGDTQYF. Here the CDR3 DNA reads TGTGCCAGCAGCTACGGTGAGACGGAGGGGGATACGCAGTATTTT.

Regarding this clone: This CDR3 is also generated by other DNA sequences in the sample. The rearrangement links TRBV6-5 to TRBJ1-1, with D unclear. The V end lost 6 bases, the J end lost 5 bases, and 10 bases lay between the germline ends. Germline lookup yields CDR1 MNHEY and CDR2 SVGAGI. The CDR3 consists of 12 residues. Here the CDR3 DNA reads TGTGCCAGCAGCCGTTCGGGGACTGAAGCTTTCTTT. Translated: CASSRSGTEAFF.

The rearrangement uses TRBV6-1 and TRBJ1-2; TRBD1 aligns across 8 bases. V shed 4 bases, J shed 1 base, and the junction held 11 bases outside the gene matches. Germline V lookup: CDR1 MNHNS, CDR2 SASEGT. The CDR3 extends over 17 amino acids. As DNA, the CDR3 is TGTGCCAGCAGTGTGGGGGGGACAGGCTATTTTAACTATGGCTACACCTTC. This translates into CASSVGGTGYFNYGYTF.

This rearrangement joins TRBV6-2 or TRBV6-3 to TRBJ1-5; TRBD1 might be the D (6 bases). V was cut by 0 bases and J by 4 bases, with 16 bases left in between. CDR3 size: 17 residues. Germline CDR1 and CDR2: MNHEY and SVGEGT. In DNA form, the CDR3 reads TGTGCCAGCAGTTACTCGTCCAGGGGCGGATTTAATCAGCCCCAGCATTTT. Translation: CASSYSSRGGFNQPQHF.

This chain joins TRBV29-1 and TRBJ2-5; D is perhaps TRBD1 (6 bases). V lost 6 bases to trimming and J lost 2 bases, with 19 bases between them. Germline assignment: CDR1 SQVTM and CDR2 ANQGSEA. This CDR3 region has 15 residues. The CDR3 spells CSVARGRGGQETQYF. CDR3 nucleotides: TGCAGCGTCGCAAGGGGCAGGGGCGGGCAAGAGACCCAGTACTTC.

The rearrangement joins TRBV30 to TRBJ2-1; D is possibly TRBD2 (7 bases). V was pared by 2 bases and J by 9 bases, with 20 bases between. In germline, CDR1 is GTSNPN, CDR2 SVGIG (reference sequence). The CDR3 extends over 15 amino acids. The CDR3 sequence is CAWSSTTIGGGEQFF. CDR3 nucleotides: TGTGCCTGGAGTTCAACGACTATAGGGGGGGGTGAGCAGTTCTTC.

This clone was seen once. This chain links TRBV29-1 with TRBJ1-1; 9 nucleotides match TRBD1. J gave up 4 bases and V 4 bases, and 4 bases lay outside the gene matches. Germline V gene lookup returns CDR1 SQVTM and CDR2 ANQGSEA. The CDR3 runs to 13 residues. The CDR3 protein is CSVVRDRATEAFF. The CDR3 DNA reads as TGCAGCGTTGTCCGGGACAGGGCCACTGAAGCTTTCTTT.

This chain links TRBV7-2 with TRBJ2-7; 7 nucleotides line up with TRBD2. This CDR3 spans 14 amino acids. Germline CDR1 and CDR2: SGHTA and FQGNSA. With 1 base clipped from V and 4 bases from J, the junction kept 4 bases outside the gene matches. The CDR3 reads CASSLVPGGYEQYV. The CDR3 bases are TGTGCCAGCAGCTTAGTCCCGGGGGGATACGAGCAGTACGTC.

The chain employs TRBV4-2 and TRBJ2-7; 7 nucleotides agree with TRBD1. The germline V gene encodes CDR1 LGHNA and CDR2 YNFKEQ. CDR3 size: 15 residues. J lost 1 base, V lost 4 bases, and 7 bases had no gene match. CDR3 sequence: CASSRTGQRSYEQYF. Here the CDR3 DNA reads TGTGCCAGCAGCCGAACGGGACAGAGGTCCTACGAGCAGTACTTC.

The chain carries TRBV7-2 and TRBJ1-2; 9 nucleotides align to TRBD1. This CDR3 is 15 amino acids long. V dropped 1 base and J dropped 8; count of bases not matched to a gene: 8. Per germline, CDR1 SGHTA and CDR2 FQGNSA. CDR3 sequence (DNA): TGTGCCAGCAGCTTAGGAGGGACAGGGTGGAAAGGCTACACCTTC. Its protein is CASSLGGTGWKGYTF.

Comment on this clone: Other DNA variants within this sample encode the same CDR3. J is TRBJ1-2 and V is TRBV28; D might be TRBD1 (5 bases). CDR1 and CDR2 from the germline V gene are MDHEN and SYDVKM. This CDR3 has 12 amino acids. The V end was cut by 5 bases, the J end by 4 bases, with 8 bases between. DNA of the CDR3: TGTGCCAGCAGTCGCACAGGCTATGGCTACACCTTC. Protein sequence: CASSRTGYGYTF.

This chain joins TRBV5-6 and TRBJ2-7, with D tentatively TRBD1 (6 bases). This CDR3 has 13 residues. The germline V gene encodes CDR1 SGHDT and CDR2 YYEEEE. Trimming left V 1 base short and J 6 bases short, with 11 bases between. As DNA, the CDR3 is TGTGCCAGCAGCTTGCAACAGGGCCTCGAGCAGTACGTC. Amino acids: CASSLQQGLEQYV.

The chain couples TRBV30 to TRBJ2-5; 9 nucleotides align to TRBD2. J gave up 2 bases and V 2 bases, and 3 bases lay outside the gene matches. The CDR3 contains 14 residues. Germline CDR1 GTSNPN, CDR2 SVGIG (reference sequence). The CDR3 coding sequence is TGTGCCTGGAGTCTAGCGGGGCGTCAAGAGACCCAGTACTTC. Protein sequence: CAWSLAGRQETQYF.

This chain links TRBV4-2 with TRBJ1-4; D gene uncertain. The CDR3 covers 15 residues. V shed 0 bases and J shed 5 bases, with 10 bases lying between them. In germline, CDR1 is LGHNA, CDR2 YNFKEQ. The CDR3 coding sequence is TGTGCCAGCAGCCAAGACCCAGGCCGGAATGAAAAACTGTTTTTT. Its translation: CASSQDPGRNEKLFF.

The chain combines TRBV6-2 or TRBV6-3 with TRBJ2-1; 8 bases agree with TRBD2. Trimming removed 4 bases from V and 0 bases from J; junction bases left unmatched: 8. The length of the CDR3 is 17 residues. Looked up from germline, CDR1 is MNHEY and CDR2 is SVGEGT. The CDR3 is CASSLELAGSSYNEQFF. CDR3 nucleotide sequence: TGTGCCAGCAGTTTAGAATTAGCGGGGAGCTCCTACAATGAGCAGTTCTTC.